This paragraph reports one T cell receptor beta chain. Its antigen is undetermined. This entry comes from a study of T cells after yellow fever vaccination. Notes on the study in general: Clones from primary vaccination mostly reappeared after the booster (roughly 95% CD4, roughly 87% CD8). Weaker overall, the secondary response nonetheless peaked faster (day 5 versus 15). Some clonotypes, a small share, were shared between CD4 and CD8 compartments.

Germline lookup yields CDR1 DFQATT and CDR2 SNEGSKA (reference sequence). Between the trimmed V and J ends, which lost 5 bases and 1 base, there was a span of 18 bases. CDR3 length equals 16 residues. Via MiXCR, TCRdb re-called the 5' RACE reads, giving one row per CDR3 protein. Of 110,000 to 150,000 distinct CDR3 sequences detected, under 8% appear once; the ten largest clones hold more than 0.6%. The source was CD4+ T cells sorted from PBMCs, collected 10 days after the yellow fever booster vaccination. The source of this sequence is a man in his thirties or forties who received the YFV17D yellow fever vaccine. The chain recombines TRBV20-1 with TRBJ1-5, with D perhaps TRBD1 (5 bases). The CDR3 loop is CSALERGRASNQPQHF. The CDR3 region has the DNA TGCAGTGCTCTAGAACGGGGCAGAGCCAGCAATCAGCCCCAGCATTTT.